The 7 T cell receptor beta chains below were found in one sample sequenced in a study of STAT5B mutations in CD4+ large granular lymphocyte leukemia. The data were produced by immunoSEQ multiplex PCR, yet TCRdb's version contains in-frame clones alone and is incomplete. Of 38,000 or so clones in the sample, approximately 85% are singletons; the top ten hold over 1%. The sample comprised CD4+ T cells from blood buffy coats. Source of these receptors: a human donor in good health.

This rearrangement joins TRBV25-1 to TRBJ2-3; 8 bases line up with TRBD2. This CDR3 is built from 16 residues. The germline CDR1 and CDR2 sequences are MGHDK and SYGVNS. The ends lost 2 bases at V and 4 bases at J; junction bases unmatched: 8. CDR3 sequence: CASSEDGSGVSDTQYF. The CDR3 nucleotides are TGTGCCAGCAGTGAAGATGGTAGCGGGGTTTCAGATACGCAGTATTTT.

This clone has only a few counts. The rearrangement uses TRBV19 and TRBJ1-2; 7 nucleotides match TRBD1. CDR3 size: 15 residues. Per the germline V gene, CDR1 is LNHDA and CDR2 is SQIVND (reference sequence). V shed 5 bases and J 2 bases; nucleotides not matched to a gene: 8. Here the CDR3 DNA reads TGTGCCAGTAGTCCTGGCAGGGGGTCCAACTATGGCTACACCTTC. Translated: CASSPGRGSNYGYTF.

The V call is TRBV11-3, the J call TRBJ2-4, with TRBD2 as a possible D gene (7 bases). The CDR3 is 18 amino acids. Germline CDR1 is SGHNT and CDR2 is YENEEA. Trimming took 0 bases from V and 3 from J, leaving 18 bases between them. The CDR3 DNA reads TGTGCCAGCAGCTTAGAATTTTTCGGGGGGCCCGACAAAAACATTCAGTACTTC. Translating gives CASSLEFFGGPDKNIQYF.

This sequence joins TRBV2 and TRBJ1-1; D gene uncertain. Germline values: CDR1 SNHLY, CDR2 FYNNEI. V shed 6 bases and J shed 1 base, with 9 bases lying between them. CDR3 size: 13 residues. CDR3 DNA: TGTGCCAGCAGAAGGCCTCCGAACACTGAAGCTTTCTTT. Its translation is CASRRPPNTEAFF.

In regard to this clone: Other DNA sequences in the sample encode the same CDR3. The gene calls are TRBV28 and TRBJ1-1, with TRBD1 as a possible D gene (5 bases). In germline, CDR1 is MDHEN, CDR2 SYDVKM. The CDR3 has 14 residues. V lost 5 bases to trimming and J lost 2 bases, with 12 bases between them. CDR3 protein: CASSPPGPNTEAFF. The CDR3 region has the DNA TGTGCCAGCAGTCCCCCAGGGCCCAACACTGAAGCTTTCTTT.

The chain has TRBV6-6 and TRBJ1-5; 9 bases are a match to TRBD1. Germline trimming cut 5 bases from V and 5 bases from J; bases unmatched to any gene: 4. The CDR3 sequence is 14 residues long. Per germline, CDR1 MNHNY and CDR2 SVGAGI (reference sequence). The CDR3 sequence: CASSLGQGDQPQHF. In DNA form, the CDR3 reads TGTGCCAGCAGTCTGGGACAGGGCGATCAGCCCCAGCATTTT.

This rearrangement joins TRBV19 to TRBJ1-1; 8 nucleotides agree with TRBD1. Trimming at V came to 3 bases and at J to 1 base, leaving 7 bases not matched to a gene. Germline V lookup: CDR1 LNHDA, CDR2 SQIVND (reference sequence). This CDR3 spans 16 amino acids. The CDR3 DNA is TGTGCCAGTAGTATCGGTCCCGGGACAGGGAACACTGAAGCTTTCTTT. Its protein product is CASSIGPGTGNTEAFF.